This TCR beta chain originates from a study of T-cell reconstitution after alpha-beta-depleted transplantation in children. CDR1 SGHTA and CDR2 FQGNSA come from the germline V gene. This CDR3 region has 16 residues. V was clipped by 7 bases and J by 6 bases; unmatched bases: 7. Preparation of the TCRbeta library used unique molecular identifiers. Via MiXCR, TCRdb re-called the PCR reads, giving one row per CDR3 protein. The sample contains about 610,000 distinct CDR3 sequences, roughly a tenth of which appear only once. This chain links TRBV7-2 with TRBJ2-2, with 14 bases identical to TRBD2. Here the sequenced sample was PBMCs from the stem cell graft donor, taken from the stem cell graft. The TCR sequence derives from a human donor who donated a stem cell graft to a child with acute myeloid leukemia. The CDR3 sequence is CASKRGTSGSAGELFF. As DNA, the CDR3 is TGTGCCAGCAAAAGAGGGACTAGCGGGAGCGCCGGGGAGCTGTTTTTT.